Below, 9 T cell receptor beta chains from the same sample are listed, as sequenced in a study of response to subunit inactivated influenza vaccine. TCRdb independently ran MiXCR on the RT-PCR reads; one entry per CDR3 protein. The profile shows hundreds of thousands of distinct CDR3 sequences, roughly 14% of them singletons. Source: PBMCs from blood, taken about 14 days before vaccination. The origin of the receptors is a man between 50 and 59 years old who received an inactivated influenza vaccine.

This clonotype was found a few times. V usage is TRBV15 and J usage is TRBJ1-4; D might be TRBD1 (6 bases). This CDR3 has 15 residues. Germline loops: CDR1 LNHNV, CDR2 YYDKDF (reference sequence). The V end lost 6 bases, the J end lost 0 bases, and 11 bases lay between the germline ends. CDR3 protein: CATRNDRTTNEKLFF. DNA of the CDR3: TGTGCCACCAGAAACGACAGGACAACTAATGAAAAACTGTTTTTT.

V gene TRBV27 combines with J gene TRBJ1-2; a weak D match, TRBD1 (6 bases). Germline CDR1 is MNHEY and CDR2 is SMNVEV (reference sequence). The V gene lost 0 bases and the J gene lost 8 bases, with 13 bases spanning the gap. This CDR3 spans 14 amino acids. CDR3 region: CASSLSRRGGGYTF. The DNA for the CDR3 is TGTGCCAGCAGTTTATCGAGACGGGGGGGCGGCTACACCTTC.

The genes are TRBV7-2 and TRBJ2-1; a weak D match, TRBD2 (5 bases). The CDR3 loop spans 15 amino acids. V lost 1 base, J lost 6 bases, and 13 bases lay in between. Per the germline V gene, CDR1 is SGHTA and CDR2 is FQGNSA. DNA of the CDR3: TGTGCCAGCAGCTTAGGCGCTAGGGAGTTCAATGAGCAGTTCTTC. Translation: CASSLGAREFNEQFF. The complete variable domain, with remaining parts taken from reference TRBV7-2 and TRBJ2-1, reads GAGVSQSPSNKVTEKGKDVELRCDPISGHTALYWYRQSLGQGLEFLIYFQGNSAPDKSGLPSDRFSAERTGGSVSTLTIQRTQQEDSAVYLCASSLGAREFNEQFFGPGTRLTVL.

The rearrangement uses TRBV23-1 and TRBJ2-7; a weak D match, TRBD1 (6 bases). TRBV23-1 is annotated as an ORF whose role is uncertain. The ends were cut back, 3 bases at V and 3 bases at J, with 21 bases in the middle. This CDR3 has 17 amino acids. For the CDR3, the DNA is TGCGCCAGCAGTCATAAAGGACAGCACAAAGAGAGCTACGAGCAGTACTTC. Translating it yields CASSHKGQHKESYEQYF.

This clonotype was seen more than once but under ten times. V is TRBV20-1 and J is TRBJ1-5; a weak D match, TRBD1 (6 bases). The CDR3 is 13 amino acids. The V gene lost 6 bases and the J gene lost 4 bases, with 13 bases spanning the gap. CDR1 and CDR2 (germline): DFQATT, SNEGSKA (reference sequence). Here the CDR3 DNA reads TGCAGTGCCCTCCGGGACAAGAATCAGCCCCAGCATTTT. Residues: CSALRDKNQPQHF.

The J gene is TRBJ2-3, the V gene TRBV3-1; D remains unclear. The CDR3 runs 12 residues. V gave up 5 bases and J gave up 14 bases, with 17 bases separating them. CDR1 is LGHDT and CDR2 is YNNKEL in the germline V gene (reference sequence). The CDR3 DNA is TGTGCCAGCAGCATAGGCCTAGACCGCCTGTATTTT. This sequence encodes CASSIGLDRLYF.

This clonotype is a singleton in its sample. This sequence joins TRBV28 and TRBJ2-5, with D uncertain. Per the germline V gene, CDR1 is MDHEN and CDR2 is SYDVKM. This CDR3 has 14 amino acids. Trimming left V 1 base short and J 3 bases short, with 9 bases between. The CDR3 DNA follows: TGTGCCAGCAGTTTATCCCTCAGAGAAGAGACCCAGTACTTC. Protein: CASSLSLREETQYF.

The CDR3 region is CASRPRGTVDRNQPQHF. Written as DNA, the CDR3 is TGTGCCAGCAGACCGAGGGGGACAGTCGATCGCAATCAGCCCCAGCATTTT. This sequence joins TRBV28 and TRBJ1-5, with 7 bases aligning to TRBD1. V lost 6 bases, J lost 2 bases, and 13 bases stayed unmatched. CDR3 length: 17 amino acids. CDR1 and CDR2 (germline): MDHEN, SYDVKM.

This clonotype was seen a few times. The chain has TRBV7-6 and TRBJ1-4; D is unclear. CDR1 is SGHVS, CDR2 FNYEAQ, per germline. V lost 1 base and J 4 bases, leaving 13 bases between the germline ends. The CDR3 runs to 16 residues. In nucleotides, the CDR3 is TGTGCCAGCAGCTTAGAAGTGGCACAAAGTAATGAAAAACTGTTTTTT. The encoded protein is CASSLEVAQSNEKLFF. Based on the CDR3 plus reference TRBV7-6 and TRBJ1-4, the full variable domain is GAGVSQSPRYKVTKRGQDVALRCDPISGHVSLYWYRQALGQGPEFLTYFNYEAQQDKSGLPNDRFSAERPEGSISTLTIQRTEQRDSAMYRCASSLEVAQSNEKLFFGSGTQLSVL.